The 25 T cell receptor beta chains in this list originate from one sample, sequenced in a study of T cell repertoires in cytomegalovirus infection. Their target antigens are unknown. TCRdb re-derived calls from the reads in MiXCR, one entry per CDR3 protein. This sample carries fewer than 1,000,000 distinct CDR3 sequences, 30% to 40% of them seen once, and the ten largest clones take around 15%. The sample was cultured CD8+ T cells from PBMCs, taken from culture after CMV antigen stimulation. Source of these receptors: a human donor in good health (CMV status not recorded). Some clones in this sample may be carry-over from other donors' samples.

This chain uses TRBV3-1 with TRBJ2-1; D is possibly TRBD1 or TRBD2 (6 bases each). The length of the CDR3 is 13 residues. V was cut by 5 bases and J by 4 bases, with 9 bases left in between. Germline V gene lookup returns CDR1 LGHDT and CDR2 YNNKEL (reference sequence). CDR3 sequence: CASSGGRYNEQFF. Written as DNA, the CDR3 is TGTGCCAGCAGCGGGGGGCGTTACAATGAGCAGTTCTTC.

This clonotype was counted once. A much larger clone lies one base from this, so it may be a read error. The genes are TRBV6-6 and TRBJ2-1; no firm D call. CDR1 is MNHNY, CDR2 SVGAGI, per germline (reference sequence). This CDR3 is 12 amino acids long. CDR3 nucleotide sequence: TGTGCCAACAGTACCCCCCGGGATGAGCAGTTCTTC. This codes for CANSTPRDEQFF.

V is TRBV15 and J is TRBJ2-7; 8 bases are shared with TRBD1. With V trimmed by 0 bases and J by 2 bases, 9 bases remained unmatched. The CDR3 sequence is 17 residues long. Germline values: CDR1 LNHNV, CDR2 YYDKDF (reference sequence). The CDR3, as DNA: TGTGCCACCAGCAGAGAAGCCTTACAGGGGGATCCCTACGAGCAGTACTTC. It encodes CATSREALQGDPYEQYF.

The chain carries TRBV28 and TRBJ2-7; D perhaps matches TRBD1 (5 bases). This CDR3 is 13 amino acids long. CDR1 and CDR2 from the germline V gene are MDHEN and SYDVKM. DNA for the CDR3: TGTGCCTGCAGTTTGGGGCGACAGACCGAGCAGTACGTC. Protein: CACSLGRQTEQYV.

The chain is built from TRBV7-9 and TRBJ1-2; D remains ambiguous. Germline V gene lookup returns CDR1 SEHNR and CDR2 FQNEAQ (reference sequence). The length of the CDR3 is 15 residues. V gave up 5 bases and J gave up 5 bases, with 18 bases separating them. The CDR3 bases are TGTGCCAGCAGCGAGGGCCAAACCATGGGGTATGGCTACACCTTC. It yields the protein CASSEGQTMGYGYTF.

This clonotype was seen more than once but under ten times. The chain uses TRBV6-5 and TRBJ2-3; D remains ambiguous. The germline gives CDR1 MNHEY, CDR2 SVGAGI. With 0 bases removed from V and 6 bases from J, the gap between germline ends came to 10 bases. The CDR3 loop spans 14 amino acids. The CDR3 nucleotides are TGTGCCAGCAGTTACTCGATGGTGGCTGATACGCAGTATTTT. It specifies CASSYSMVADTQYF.

DNA for the CDR3: TGTGCCAGCAGTTTGGGAAGCGGCGGAGAGCCAGATACGCAGTATTTT. It is translated as CASSLGSGGEPDTQYF. The V gene is TRBV27, the J gene TRBJ2-3, with a tentative D call TRBD2 (5 bases). The V and J ends lost 3 bases and 4 bases respectively, with 17 bases between them. There are 16 residues in the CDR3. From germline, CDR1 is MNHEY and CDR2 SMNVEV (reference sequence).

Of note for this clonotype: The junction departs from germline at one end; a sequencing error may be responsible. The CDR3 here is CARSQDIEQYF. The CDR3 nucleotides read TGTGCCAGAAGCCAAGATATCGAGCAGTACTTC. The V and J genes are TRBV4-2 and TRBJ2-7, with D hard to call. CDR1 and CDR2 from the germline V gene are LGHNA and YNFKEQ. The length of the CDR3 is 11 residues.

The chain has TRBV6-5 and TRBJ1-6; a weak D match, TRBD1 (5 bases). V was trimmed by 7 bases and J by 9 bases, leaving 19 bases between them. The germline CDR1 and CDR2 sequences are MNHEY and SVGAGI. The CDR3 length is 15 residues. The DNA for the CDR3 is TGTGCCAGCACCGGGGGAGGATCCATTTTTTCACCCCTCCACTTT. It translates to CASTGGGSIFSPLHF.

The CDR3 loop is CASSQPGRDGYTF. The CDR3 DNA reads as TGTGCCAGCAGCCAACCGGGCCGTGATGGCTACACCTTC. This sequence joins TRBV5-8 and TRBJ1-2, with D unclear. In germline, CDR1 is SGHTS, CDR2 YDEGEE. The ends were cut back, 4 bases at V and 6 bases at J, with 13 bases in the middle. The CDR3 is 13 amino acids.

This clonotype has more than one count but fewer than ten. The chain links TRBV28 to TRBJ2-3; D uncertain. Trimming pared 3 bases from V and 6 bases from J, leaving 16 bases between. The length of the CDR3 is 15 residues. The germline gives CDR1 MDHEN, CDR2 SYDVKM. The CDR3 region is CASSFTDGFSDTQYF. The CDR3 bases are TGTGCCAGCAGTTTCACAGATGGCTTCTCGGATACGCAGTATTTT.

The chain links TRBV5-6 to TRBJ2-7; a weak D match, TRBD1 (5 bases). The V end was cut by 4 bases, the J end by 7 bases, with 21 bases between. The CDR3 loop spans 15 amino acids. The germline gives CDR1 SGHDT, CDR2 YYEEEE. The CDR3 loop is CASSPRLWPRGEQYF. The CDR3 region has the DNA TGTGCCAGCAGCCCCCGTTTGTGGCCAAGGGGAGAGCAGTACTTC.

The gene calls are TRBV5-1 and TRBJ2-1, with 8 positions matching TRBD1. The CDR3 contains 15 residues. V dropped 0 bases and J dropped 7; count of bases not matched to a gene: 6. Germline-derived CDR1 and CDR2 are SGHRS and YFSETQ. CDR3 DNA: TGCGCCAGCAGCTTGGAGACAGGGGCAGGGAATGAGCAGTTCTTC. Its protein product is CASSLETGAGNEQFF. The full variable domain, completed using reference TRBV5-1 and TRBJ2-1, is KAGVTQTPRYLIKTRGQQVTLSCSPISGHRSVSWYQQTPGQGLQFLFEYFSETQRNKGNFPGRFSGRQFSNSRSEMNVSTLELGDSALYLCASSLETGAGNEQFFGPGTRLTVL.

This clonotype was seen ten or more times. The V and J genes are TRBV27 and TRBJ2-7, with 10 positions matching TRBD1. The germline gives CDR1 MNHEY, CDR2 SMNVEV (reference sequence). Germline trimming cut 6 bases from V and 4 bases from J; bases unmatched to any gene: 6. The CDR3 has 14 amino acids. The CDR3 sequence: CASSAGTGAYEQYF. The CDR3 DNA reads as TGTGCCAGCAGCGCCGGGACAGGGGCTTACGAGCAGTACTTC.

This clonotype has a handful of counts. The chain carries TRBV19 and TRBJ1-5, with D hard to call. The V gene lost 0 bases and the J gene lost 2 bases, with 8 bases spanning the gap. Germline V gene sequence: CDR1 LNHDA, CDR2 SQIVND (reference sequence). The CDR3 runs to 15 residues. CDR3 in amino acids: CASSIEGVGNQPQHF. The CDR3 region has the DNA TGTGCCAGTAGTATAGAGGGAGTGGGCAATCAGCCCCAGCATTTT.

This clonotype was seen a few times. The rearrangement joins TRBV7-3 to TRBJ2-5; D may be TRBD1 (5 bases). This CDR3 is built from 15 residues. Trimming shortened V by 4 bases and J by 2 bases, and 14 bases separated the two germline ends. Germline V CDR1 and CDR2: SGHTA, FQGTGA. CDR3 loop: CASSSTLTAQETQYF. The CDR3 coding sequence is TGTGCCAGCAGCTCCACTTTGACAGCACAAGAGACCCAGTACTTC.

The rearrangement joins TRBV6-6 to TRBJ1-1; D not resolved. Germline V gene data show CDR1 as MNHNY and CDR2 as SVGAGI (reference sequence). CDR3 length: 15 residues. V was cut by 7 bases and J by 0 bases, with 15 bases left in between. CDR3 amino acids: CASIPEGGMNTEAFF. In nucleotides, the CDR3 is TGTGCCAGCATCCCAGAGGGAGGAATGAACACTGAAGCTTTCTTT.

Many counts were recorded for this clonotype. The chain recombines TRBV12-5 with TRBJ2-1; 9 nucleotides line up with TRBD2. CDR1 is LGHNT, CDR2 FRNRAP, per germline. The CDR3 consists of 17 residues. The V gene end was trimmed by 5 bases and the J gene end by 0 bases; junction bases not matched to a gene: 8. In nucleotides, the CDR3 is TGTGCTAGTGGTCAAGCTAGCGGGGCAAGCTCCTACAATGAGCAGTTCTTC. Translation gives CASGQASGASSYNEQFF.

This clonotype was counted only a few times. The gene calls are TRBV5-6 and TRBJ2-5, with 7 bases identical to TRBD1. This CDR3 region has 16 residues. Germline lookup yields CDR1 SGHDT and CDR2 YYEEEE. The V gene end was trimmed by 0 bases and the J gene end by 2 bases; junction bases not matched to a gene: 7. The CDR3 loop is CASSLATGVQQETQYF. The CDR3 nucleotides read TGTGCCAGCAGCTTGGCAACAGGGGTACAGCAAGAGACCCAGTACTTC.

The chain employs TRBV10-1 and TRBJ2-1; D not certain. The CDR3 totals 12 residues. Looked up from germline, CDR1 is WNHNN and CDR2 is SYGVQD (reference sequence). Trimming stripped 3 bases from V and 7 bases from J, with 7 bases between. The chain's CDR3 is CASSDGRNEQFF. The CDR3 bases are TGCGCCAGCAGTGATGGACGTAATGAGCAGTTCTTC.

V gene TRBV5-1 combines with J gene TRBJ2-7; possibly TRBD2 for D (7 bases). CDR1 and CDR2 from the germline V gene are SGHRS and YFSETQ. There are 15 residues in the CDR3. V shed 0 bases and J shed 2 bases, with 12 bases lying between them. The CDR3 reads CASSLDGGPTYEQYF. Here the CDR3 DNA reads TGCGCCAGCAGCTTGGACGGGGGGCCGACCTACGAGCAGTACTTC.

This clonotype was seen a few times. The chain employs TRBV12-3 or TRBV12-4 and TRBJ1-1; D is undetermined. CDR3 length: 15 amino acids. V was trimmed by 5 bases and J by 3 bases, leaving 16 bases between them. The CDR3 DNA sequence: TGTGCCAGCAGTCTTTATGGACCGCCGGACACTGAAGCTTTCTTT. Protein sequence: CASSLYGPPDTEAFF.

This clonotype was seen a handful of times. The chain employs TRBV7-9 and TRBJ2-7, with 9 bases identical to TRBD1. Trimming removed 5 bases from V and 6 bases from J; junction bases left unmatched: 14. Per the germline V gene, CDR1 is SEHNR and CDR2 is FQNEAQ (reference sequence). This CDR3 has 16 residues. CDR3 DNA sequence: TGTGCCAGCAGCCTACCGACAGGGGGAGTCACATCCGAGCAGTACTTC. This sequence encodes CASSLPTGGVTSEQYF.

This clonotype showed up many times. The V call is TRBV7-9, the J call TRBJ1-4, with TRBD1 matching over 8 bases. Germline CDR1 SEHNR, CDR2 FQNEAQ (reference sequence). V shed 1 base, J shed 7 bases, and the junction held 2 bases outside the gene matches. The CDR3 covers 14 residues. CDR3 DNA: TGTGCCAGCAGCTTAGGGACAGGGTCTGAAAAACTGTTTTTT. The encoded protein is CASSLGTGSEKLFF.

This clonotype was found a few times. V and J are TRBV7-8 and TRBJ2-7; D unresolved. V was cut by 1 base and J by 7 bases, with 11 bases left in between. Germline V gene data show CDR1 as SGHVS and CDR2 as FQNEAQ. This CDR3 region has 13 residues. CDR3 loop: CASSLGPDGEQYF. DNA for the CDR3: TGTGCCAGCAGCTTAGGTCCTGACGGGGAGCAGTACTTC.